The clone carrying this T cell receptor beta chain was recorded at least ten times. These data come from a study of T-cell reconstitution after alpha-beta-depleted transplantation in children. Germline V gene sequence: CDR1 LGHNA, CDR2 YNFKEQ. Trimming left V 0 bases short and J 1 base short, with 4 bases between. This CDR3 comprises 14 residues. The authors prepared the TCRbeta library with unique molecular identifiers. TCRdb called the PCR reads again in MiXCR, with one record for every CDR3 protein. This table has about 240,000 distinct CDR3 sequences, 12% appearing once. This sample comprised PBMCs from the stem cell graft donor, obtained from the stem cell graft. The sequence derives from a human donor who donated a stem cell graft to a child with acute lymphoblastic leukemia. The V call is TRBV4-2, the J call TRBJ1-5; D is uncertain. This chain's CDR3 is CASSQDRSNQPQHF. The CDR3, as DNA: TGTGCCAGCAGCCAAGATAGGAGCAATCAGCCCCAGCATTTT.